This T cell receptor (beta chain) is from a study of technical replicates of blood from several donors. Here immunoSEQ multiplex PCR was the method, and the copy in TCRdb shows in-frame clones only, minus some. The sample has tens of thousands of clones; approximately 90% are singletons. V was cut by 5 bases and J by 3 bases, with 10 bases left in between. In germline, CDR1 is LNHNV, CDR2 YYDKDF (reference sequence). This CDR3 contains 13 residues. This sequence was found in a human donor in good health. Sequenced input: T cells isolated from PBMCs. The chain employs TRBV15 and TRBJ1-2; TRBD1 might be the D (5 bases). CDR3 DNA: TGTGCCACCAGCGGGGGGGTAGACTATGGCTACACCTTC. It encodes CATSGGVDYGYTF.